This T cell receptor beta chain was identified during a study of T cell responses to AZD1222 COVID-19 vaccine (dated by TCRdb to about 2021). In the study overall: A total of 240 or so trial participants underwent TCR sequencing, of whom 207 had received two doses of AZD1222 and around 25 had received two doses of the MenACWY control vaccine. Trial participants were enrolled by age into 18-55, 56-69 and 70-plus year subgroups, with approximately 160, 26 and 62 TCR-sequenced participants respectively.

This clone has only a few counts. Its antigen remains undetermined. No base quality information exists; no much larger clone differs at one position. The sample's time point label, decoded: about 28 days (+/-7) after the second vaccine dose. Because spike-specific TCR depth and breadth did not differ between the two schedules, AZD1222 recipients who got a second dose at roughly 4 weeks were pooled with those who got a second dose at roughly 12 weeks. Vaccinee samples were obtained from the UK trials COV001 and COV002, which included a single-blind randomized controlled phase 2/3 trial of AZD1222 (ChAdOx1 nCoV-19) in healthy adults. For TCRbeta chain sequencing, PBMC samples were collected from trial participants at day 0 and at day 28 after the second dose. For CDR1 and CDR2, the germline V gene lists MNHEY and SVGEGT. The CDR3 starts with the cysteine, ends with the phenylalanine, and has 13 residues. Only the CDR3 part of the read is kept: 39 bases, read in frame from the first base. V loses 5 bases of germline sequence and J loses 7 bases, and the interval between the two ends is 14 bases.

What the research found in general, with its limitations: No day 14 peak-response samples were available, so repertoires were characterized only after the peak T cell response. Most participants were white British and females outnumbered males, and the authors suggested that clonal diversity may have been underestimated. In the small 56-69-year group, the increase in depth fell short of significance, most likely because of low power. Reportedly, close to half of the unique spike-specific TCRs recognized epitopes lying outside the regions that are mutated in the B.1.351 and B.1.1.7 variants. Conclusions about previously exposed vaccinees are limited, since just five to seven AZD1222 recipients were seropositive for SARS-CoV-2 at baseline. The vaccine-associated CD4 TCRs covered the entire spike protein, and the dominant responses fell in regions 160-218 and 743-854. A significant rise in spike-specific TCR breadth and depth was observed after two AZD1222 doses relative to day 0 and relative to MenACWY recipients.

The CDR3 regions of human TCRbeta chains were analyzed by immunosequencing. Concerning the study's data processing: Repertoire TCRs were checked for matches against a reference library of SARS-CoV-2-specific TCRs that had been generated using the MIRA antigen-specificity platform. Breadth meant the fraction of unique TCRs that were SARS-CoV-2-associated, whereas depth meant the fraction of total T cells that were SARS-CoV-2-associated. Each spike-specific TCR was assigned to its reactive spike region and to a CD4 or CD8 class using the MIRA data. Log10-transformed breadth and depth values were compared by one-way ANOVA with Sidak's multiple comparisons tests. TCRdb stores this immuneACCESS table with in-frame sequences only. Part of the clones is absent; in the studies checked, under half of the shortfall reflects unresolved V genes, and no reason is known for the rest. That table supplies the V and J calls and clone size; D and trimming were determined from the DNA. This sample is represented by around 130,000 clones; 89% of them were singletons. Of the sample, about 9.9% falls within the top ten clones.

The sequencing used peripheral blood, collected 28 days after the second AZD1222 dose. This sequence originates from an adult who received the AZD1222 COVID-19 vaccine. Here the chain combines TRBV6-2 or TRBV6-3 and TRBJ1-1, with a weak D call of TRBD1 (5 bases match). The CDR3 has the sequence CASSTQGSGEAFF. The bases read TGTGCCAGCAGTACCCAGGGATCAGGTGAAGCTTTCTTT.